Shown below are 25 T cell receptor beta chains from a single sample sequenced in a study of neurological immune-mediated disorders. MiXCR, run by TCRdb on the 5' RACE reads, gives a single entry per CDR3 protein. This table has roughly 50,000 distinct CDR3 sequences, roughly 4.4% appearing once. The specimen was PBMCs. The receptors here all came from a woman aged 60-75 years with multiple sclerosis.

This clonotype was recorded at least ten times. The chain joins TRBV4-1 to TRBJ1-3; no reliable D call. Trimming removed 0 bases from V and 0 bases from J, with 18 bases in between. Germline values: CDR1 MGHRA, CDR2 YSYEKL. There are 19 residues in the CDR3. CDR3 nucleotide sequence: TGCGCCAGCAGCCAAGATCGGGCGCGGATGGCCAACTCTGGAAACACCATATATTTT. This encodes CASSQDRARMANSGNTIYF.

This clonotype has ten or more counts. This chain uses TRBV5-1 with TRBJ1-1, with unresolved D. The germline CDR1 and CDR2 sequences are SGHRS and YFSETQ. V was shortened by 0 bases and J by 5 bases, with 8 bases between the two germline ends. This CDR3 has 13 residues. CDR3 amino acids: CASSLAQVTEAFF. CDR3 nucleotides: TGCGCCAGCAGCTTGGCCCAGGTTACTGAAGCTTTCTTT.

This clonotype was detected ten times or more. This sequence joins TRBV20-1 and TRBJ1-4, with 7 bases lining up with TRBD1. Germline CDR1 is DFQATT and CDR2 is SNEGSKA (reference sequence). This CDR3 is built from 13 residues. The CDR3 sequence is CSPGTAANEKLFF. CDR3 DNA sequence: TGCAGCCCAGGGACAGCCGCTAATGAAAAACTGTTTTTT.

This clonotype was observed many times. The gene calls are TRBV7-9 and TRBJ1-1, with TRBD1 as a possible D gene (6 bases). Germline V gives CDR1 SEHNR, CDR2 FQNEAQ (reference sequence). Trimming took off 1 base at V and 3 bases at J, with 12 bases between the two ends. CDR3 size: 15 residues. CDR3 DNA: TGTGCCAGCAGCTTAGGGCAGGGGTATGACACTGAAGCTTTCTTT. Translated: CASSLGQGYDTEAFF.

The gene calls are TRBV5-1 and TRBJ1-2, with 7 nucleotides matching TRBD1. V shed 0 bases and J 8 bases; nucleotides not matched to a gene: 10. CDR3 length: 15 amino acids. From germline, CDR1 is SGHRS and CDR2 YFSETQ. CDR3 region: CASSLEGATMEGYTF. The DNA for the CDR3 is TGCGCCAGCAGCTTGGAGGGGGCCACCATGGAGGGCTACACCTTC.

This clonotype has at least ten counts. V and J are TRBV24-1 and TRBJ2-1; tentatively, D is TRBD1 (5 bases). Germline V CDR1 and CDR2: KGHDR, SFDVKD. The CDR3 is 13 amino acids. V lost 3 bases and J lost 8, with 10 bases in between. The CDR3 DNA reads as TGTGCCACCAGTGATGAAAGGGGCTATGAGCAGTTCTTC. It translates to CATSDERGYEQFF.

This clonotype was observed at least ten times. The gene calls are TRBV20-1 and TRBJ1-5, with 10 bases aligning to TRBD1. J lost 7 bases, V lost 6 bases, and 9 bases had no gene match. The CDR3 has 14 residues. Germline values: CDR1 DFQATT, CDR2 SNEGSKA (reference sequence). CDR3 coding DNA: TGCAGTGCCAAGGGTGGGACAGGGGAACAGCCCCAGCATTTT. Its protein product is CSAKGGTGEQPQHF.

This clonotype was seen ten or more times. The chain is built from TRBV5-1 and TRBJ1-1, with 9 bases lining up with TRBD1. V was clipped by 1 base and J by 2 bases; unmatched bases: 3. CDR1 SGHRS and CDR2 YFSETQ come from the germline V gene. The CDR3 contains 15 residues. The CDR3 DNA is TGCGCCAGCAGCTTGCAGACAGGGGGTAACACTGAAGCTTTCTTT. It yields the protein CASSLQTGGNTEAFF.

There are many counts of this clonotype. The chain links TRBV5-6 to TRBJ2-7, with 8 bases identical to TRBD1. Germline values: CDR1 SGHDT, CDR2 YYEEEE. This CDR3 has 15 residues. The V segment lost 4 bases and the J segment 2 bases; nucleotides outside the gene matches: 8. The chain's CDR3 is CASSPDRGGPYEQYF. The CDR3 DNA reads TGTGCCAGCAGCCCCGACAGGGGAGGACCCTACGAGCAGTACTTC. Complete variable domain (other parts from reference TRBV5-6 and TRBJ2-7): DAGVTQSPTHLIKTRGQQVTLRCSPKSGHDTVSWYQQALGQGPQFIFQYYEEEERQRGNFPDRFSGHQFPNYSSELNVNALLLGDSALYLCASSPDRGGPYEQYFGPGTRLTVT.

The chain employs TRBV4-3 and TRBJ1-2, with 7 bases matching TRBD1. The ends lost 4 bases at V and 8 bases at J; junction bases unmatched: 16. The CDR3 consists of 16 residues. Germline V lookup: CDR1 LGHNA, CDR2 YSLEER. CDR3 in DNA: TGCGCCAGCAGCCCCGACAGGGACCCAATTCCTCGGGGCTACACCTTC. Translating gives CASSPDRDPIPRGYTF.

This clonotype showed up many times. V gene TRBV10-3 combines with J gene TRBJ2-1, with 8 nucleotides matching TRBD1. The CDR3 is 12 residues long. V lost 8 bases and J lost 8; bases outside the gene matches: 5. Germline V lookup: CDR1 ENHRY, CDR2 SYGVKD. The CDR3 nucleotides are TGTGCCATCTCCGCGGGACAGGATGAGCAGTTCTTC. This translates into CAISAGQDEQFF.

This clonotype was seen many times. V gene TRBV20-1 combines with J gene TRBJ2-5; D is possibly TRBD1 or TRBD2 (5 bases each). With 4 bases removed from V and 1 base from J, the gap between germline ends came to 13 bases. The CDR3 loop spans 14 amino acids. Per the germline V gene, CDR1 is DFQATT and CDR2 is SNEGSKA (reference sequence). CDR3 in amino acids: CSATQPGTQETQYF. Here the CDR3 DNA reads TGCAGTGCTACCCAACCCGGGACCCAAGAGACCCAGTACTTC.

This clonotype appeared many times. The V and J genes are TRBV4-3 and TRBJ1-1; no firm D call. The CDR3 covers 14 residues. Trimming removed 1 base at V and 0 bases at J, with 6 bases between. Germline assignment: CDR1 LGHNA and CDR2 YSLEER. Here the CDR3 DNA reads TGCGCCAGCAGCCAAGTATCTGTGAACACTGAAGCTTTCTTT. It translates to CASSQVSVNTEAFF.

This clonotype showed up many times. The chain employs TRBV5-5 and TRBJ2-3, with TRBD1 matching 7 bases. V shed 0 bases and J 3 bases; nucleotides not matched to a gene: 7. CDR1 is SGHKS and CDR2 is YYEKEE in the germline V gene (reference sequence). The CDR3 has 16 residues. The CDR3 reads CASSLGPDRTTDTQYF. The CDR3 DNA follows: TGTGCCAGCAGCTTGGGCCCGGACAGGACTACAGATACGCAGTATTTT.

At least ten counts were recorded for this clonotype. The rearrangement uses TRBV5-1 and TRBJ2-7, with 8 bases lining up with TRBD1. The CDR3 is made up of 13 amino acids. V shed 4 bases, J shed 2 bases, and the junction held 2 bases outside the gene matches. CDR1 and CDR2 from the germline V gene are SGHRS and YFSETQ. The CDR3 coding sequence is TGCGCCAGCAGCCAGGACAGGGCCTACGAGCAGTACTTC. It is translated as CASSQDRAYEQYF.

This clonotype has ten or more counts. This chain uses TRBV3-1 with TRBJ1-1; D might be TRBD1 (6 bases). The ends were cut back, 4 bases at V and 5 bases at J, with 14 bases in the middle. This CDR3 comprises 14 residues. Germline lookup yields CDR1 LGHDT and CDR2 YNNKEL (reference sequence). The CDR3 protein is CASSPLGGRTEAFF. CDR3 nucleotide sequence: TGTGCCAGCAGCCCCCTAGGGGGGAGGACTGAAGCTTTCTTT.

This clonotype was counted only a few times. The chain recombines TRBV27 with TRBJ2-3; 10 bases map to TRBD1. Looked up from germline, CDR1 is MNHEY and CDR2 is SMNVEV (reference sequence). Trimming removed 8 bases from V and 3 bases from J; junction bases left unmatched: 11. The CDR3 is 16 amino acids. In DNA form, the CDR3 reads TGTGCCAGCTCCTTAGGGACAGGGGAGTCTACAGATACGCAGTATTTT. Protein sequence: CASSLGTGESTDTQYF.

This clonotype was observed at least ten times. As DNA, the CDR3 is TGCGCCAGCAGCTTGGTGGGGGCAGATGGCTACACCTTC. It encodes CASSLVGADGYTF. The chain links TRBV5-1 to TRBJ1-2; the D gene is possibly TRBD1 (6 bases). Trimming took off 0 bases at V and 6 bases at J, with 9 bases between the two ends. The germline V gene has CDR1 SGHRS and CDR2 YFSETQ. The CDR3 has 13 residues.

This clonotype showed up many times. This rearrangement joins TRBV20-1 to TRBJ2-2; D is ambiguous. Trimming left V 0 bases short and J 4 bases short, with 12 bases between. The CDR3 extends over 15 amino acids. In germline, CDR1 is DFQATT, CDR2 SNEGSKA (reference sequence). In nucleotides, the CDR3 is TGCAGTGCTAGAGATCATCACGAACTCACCGGGGAGCTGTTTTTT. It yields the protein CSARDHHELTGELFF.

This clonotype is labeled medium-sized. This chain joins TRBV20-1 and TRBJ2-7; 12 bases line up with TRBD2. Unmatched junction bases numbered 4, after V lost 3 bases and J lost 7 bases. Germline V gene sequence: CDR1 DFQATT, CDR2 SNEGSKA (reference sequence). The CDR3 has 13 residues. The CDR3 region is CSASSSGRGEQYV. Written as DNA, the CDR3 is TGCAGTGCTAGCTCTAGCGGGAGGGGTGAGCAGTACGTC.

This clonotype was recorded many times. The chain uses TRBV7-9 and TRBJ2-2, with D perhaps TRBD1 (6 bases). Trimming removed 6 bases at V and 7 bases at J, with 9 bases between. The CDR3 is 12 amino acids. CDR1 SEHNR and CDR2 FQNEAQ come from the germline V gene (reference sequence). The chain's CDR3 is CASRTGGGELFF. Written as DNA, the CDR3 is TGTGCCAGCAGGACAGGCGGCGGGGAGCTGTTTTTT. Supplemented by reference TRBV7-9 and TRBJ2-2, the full variable domain reads DTGVSQNPRHKITKRGQNVTFRCDPISEHNRLYWYRQTLGQGPEFLTYFQNEAQLEKSRLLSDRFSAERPKGSFSTLEIQRTEQGDSAMYLCASRTGGGELFFGEGSRLTVL.

This clonotype was detected many times. The chain recombines TRBV2 with TRBJ1-1; TRBD1 might be the D (5 bases). The V end was cut by 6 bases, the J end by 1 base, with 12 bases between. The CDR3 has 14 residues. Germline V gene lookup returns CDR1 SNHLY and CDR2 FYNNEI. The CDR3 DNA reads as TGTGCCAGCAGGCCACCGACAGAGAACACTGAAGCTTTCTTT. Translated, it gives CASRPPTENTEAFF.

In its sample, this clonotype was seen many times. This rearrangement joins TRBV29-1 to TRBJ2-5; D is possibly TRBD2 (5 bases). Trimming removed 4 bases from V and 7 bases from J, with 13 bases in between. In germline, CDR1 is SQVTM, CDR2 ANQGSEA. The length of the CDR3 is 12 residues. The CDR3 DNA follows: TGCAGCGTTGGAAACAGTCGGGGGACCCAGTACTTC. Translation gives CSVGNSRGTQYF.

This clonotype was seen ten or more times. The CDR3 loop reads CASSSLAGVRETQYF. CDR3 DNA sequence: TGCGCCAGCAGCTCTCTAGCGGGGGTTCGGGAGACCCAGTACTTC. V and J are TRBV5-1 and TRBJ2-5; 10 positions match TRBD2. Germline CDR1 reads SGHRS; CDR2 reads YFSETQ. The CDR3 covers 15 residues. Germline trimming cut 3 bases from V and 5 bases from J; bases unmatched to any gene: 7.

This clonotype appeared many times. V gene TRBV6-2 or TRBV6-3 combines with J gene TRBJ2-7; D gene unclear. The CDR3 is made up of 13 amino acids. The germline gives CDR1 MNHEY, CDR2 SVGEGT. The V gene lost 7 bases and the J gene lost 2 bases, with 12 bases spanning the gap. The CDR3 region has the DNA TGTGCCAGCATTTCTCCTCTGGCCTACGAGCAGTACTTC. Encoded protein: CASISPLAYEQYF.